This entry features one T cell receptor (beta chain) sequence. Its antigen is currently unknown. This entry comes from a study of T cell responses to AZD1222 COVID-19 vaccine. Pooled together were second doses at about 4 or about 12 weeks. Study observations and caveats: Unmutated variant regions reportedly attract nearly half of all spike-specific TCRs. Repertoires were obtained only post-peak T cell response. Dominant CD4 TCR responses targeted spike regions 160-218 and 743-854.

The protocol was immunoSEQ multiplex PCR, while the TCRdb copy is restricted to in-frame clones and leaves out a portion. The sample lists around 70,000 clones, 87% occurring once. This sample comprised peripheral blood, obtained 28 days after the second AZD1222 dose. The clonotype originates from an adult who received the AZD1222 COVID-19 vaccine.

The CDR3 coding sequence is TGTGCCAGCAGCCTCGGGACTAGCGGGCGGGAGACCCAGTACTTC. Translation gives CASSLGTSGRETQYF. The chain employs TRBV7-9 and TRBJ2-5; TRBD2 matches at 12 bases. Germline trimming cut 5 bases from V and 5 bases from J; bases unmatched to any gene: 6. The CDR3 extends over 15 amino acids. Per germline, CDR1 SEHNR and CDR2 FQNEAQ (reference sequence).